The 13 T cell receptor beta chains in this list originate from one sample, sequenced in a study of blood T cells in healthy people across ages. Primers used in a second PCR of roughly 6 to 11 cycles were a sample-barcoded 5' primer and a J-beta primer mix. TCRdb recomputed calls from the 5' RACE reads with MiXCR, one row per CDR3 protein. The table records fewer than 650,000 distinct CDR3 sequences, about 28% of them present only once. This sample was shared with a second study, whose subject was T cells of mothers and their children.

Input material: blood. The receptors derive from a boy under 10 years old in good health.

J is TRBJ2-7 and V is TRBV15, with TRBD1 as a possible D gene (6 bases). V dropped 4 bases and J dropped 1 base, with 11 bases sitting between them. Per the germline V gene, CDR1 is LNHNV and CDR2 is YYDKDF (reference sequence). CDR3 length: 14 amino acids. The CDR3 nucleotides read TGTGCCACCAGCACAGGGGTTAGGTCCTACGAGCAGTACTTC. It specifies CATSTGVRSYEQYF. Full variable domain (outside the CDR3, taken from reference TRBV15 and TRBJ2-7): DAMVIQNPRYQVTQFGKPVTLSCSQTLNHNVMYWYQQKSSQAPKLLFHYYDKDFNNEADTPDNFQSRRPNTSFCFLDIRSPGLGDTAMYLCATSTGVRSYEQYFGPGTRLTVT.

This clonotype was observed a few times. The rearrangement uses TRBV6-1 and TRBJ2-1, with 8 bases fitting TRBD2. V trimming: 4 bases; J trimming: 8 bases; junction bases outside the gene matches: 22. The CDR3 spans 19 residues. Germline CDR1 and CDR2: MNHNS and SASEGT. The CDR3 DNA follows: TGTGCCAGCAGTGTTCGGGGGAGGAGCGGGAGTTACAACCGGGATGAGCAGTTCTTC. It encodes CASSVRGRSGSYNRDEQFF.

The chain links TRBV2 to TRBJ2-1; D is undetermined. Trimming shortened V by 5 bases and J by 9 bases, and 8 bases separated the two germline ends. The germline V gene encodes CDR1 SNHLY and CDR2 FYNNEI. The CDR3 has 11 amino acids. CDR3 nucleotides: TGTGCCAGCAGTCGCGGCATTGAGCAGTTCTTC. Translation: CASSRGIEQFF.

The V call is TRBV12-3 or TRBV12-4, the J call TRBJ2-3, with TRBD2 as a possible D gene (7 bases). The CDR3 is 13 residues long. The ends were cut back, 6 bases at V and 6 bases at J, with 13 bases in the middle. This CDR3 reads CASRKGGLDTQYF. CDR3 nucleotides: TGTGCCAGCAGAAAGGGGGGGCTCGATACGCAGTATTTT.

The V call is TRBV10-3, the J call TRBJ2-7; no reliable D call. This CDR3 spans 11 amino acids. Germline values: CDR1 ENHRY, CDR2 SYGVKD. The V and J ends lost 6 bases and 5 bases respectively, with 8 bases between them. CDR3: CAIRTVDEQYF. The CDR3 coding sequence is TGTGCCATCAGAACAGTAGACGAGCAGTACTTC.

This clonotype was picked up a small number of times. This rearrangement joins TRBV18 to TRBJ2-3; D unclear. V gave up 8 bases and J gave up 0 bases, with 6 bases separating them. The CDR3 totals 12 residues. The germline CDR1 and CDR2 sequences are KGHSH and LQKENI. CDR3 in amino acids: CASTTSTDTQYF. Written as DNA, the CDR3 is TGTGCCAGCACGACTAGCACAGATACGCAGTATTTT.

The chain combines TRBV5-1 with TRBJ2-5; D uncertain. The CDR3 length is 14 residues. From germline, CDR1 is SGHRS and CDR2 YFSETQ. Trimming stripped 4 bases from V and 3 bases from J, with 13 bases between. The CDR3 nucleotides are TGCGCCAGCAGCCTAAGGGTGAACAAAGAGACCCAGTACTTC. Translation: CASSLRVNKETQYF.

The rearrangement joins TRBV3-1 to TRBJ1-2; D remains ambiguous. The CDR3 extends over 11 amino acids. The V end was cut by 5 bases, the J end by 4 bases, with 5 bases between. Germline CDR1 is LGHDT and CDR2 is YNNKEL (reference sequence). The CDR3: CASSSLYGYTF. The DNA for the CDR3 is TGTGCCAGCAGCTCCCTCTATGGCTACACCTTC.

The V gene is TRBV7-8, the J gene TRBJ2-5; 8 bases match TRBD2. The DNA end is a closer match to TRBJ2-1, so the J assignment may be wrong. Germline CDR1 and CDR2: SGHVS and FQNEAQ. The CDR3 totals 15 residues. The CDR3 DNA reads as TGTGCCAGCAGCCGTCCGGGACTAGGGGATTTTAAGCAGTTCTTC. This translates into CASSRPGLGDFKQFF.

CDR3 protein: CSATTERSTDTQYF. In DNA form, the CDR3 reads TGCAGTGCCACCACGGAGCGGAGCACAGATACGCAGTATTTT. The rearrangement links TRBV20-1 to TRBJ2-3; possibly TRBD2 for D (5 bases). There are 14 residues in the CDR3. Germline CDR1 reads DFQATT; CDR2 reads SNEGSKA (reference sequence). V lost 6 bases to trimming and J lost 0 bases, with 13 bases between them.

This chain uses TRBV14 with TRBJ2-7, with unresolved D. V was cut by 2 bases and J by 3 bases, with 8 bases left in between. Germline assignment: CDR1 SGHDN and CDR2 FVKESK. The CDR3 spans 13 residues. In DNA form, the CDR3 reads TGTGCCAGCAGCCAAACCTCCAGCTACGAGCAGTACTTC. Translated, it gives CASSQTSSYEQYF.

This rearrangement joins TRBV9 to TRBJ2-5; 7 bases are a match to TRBD1. TRBJ2-7 explains the end of the DNA better; the J call may be wrong. The CDR3 sequence is 12 residues long. CDR1 is SGDLS, CDR2 YYNGEE, per germline. This chain's CDR3 is CASSGDRLEQYF. For the CDR3, the DNA is TGTGCCAGCAGCGGGGACAGACTCGAGCAGTACTTC.

V usage is TRBV24-1 and J usage is TRBJ2-3, with D maybe TRBD1 (5 bases). The CDR3 loop spans 14 amino acids. V was clipped by 4 bases and J by 3 bases, with 10 bases between them. CDR1 is KGHDR, CDR2 SFDVKD, per germline. The CDR3 here is CATSEGVGTDTQYF. CDR3 DNA: TGTGCCACCAGTGAAGGGGTTGGAACAGATACGCAGTATTTT.